Below are 4 T cell receptor beta chains sequenced from a single sample in a study of blood T cell repertoires in COVID-19. Profiled with immunoSEQ multiplex PCR; TCRdb holds only in-frame clones, not every one. This sample carries 250,000 or so clones, 88% of them seen once, and the ten largest clones take around 2.9%. The sequencing sample was made of peripheral blood. These receptor sequences come from a woman aged 60 to 75 with acute or convalescent COVID-19.

The V call is TRBV7-2, the J call TRBJ1-3; the D is unclear. The CDR3 extends over 16 amino acids. V was cut by 2 bases and J by 0 bases, with 11 bases left in between. CDR1 SGHTA and CDR2 FQGNSA come from the germline V gene. The CDR3, as DNA: TGTGCCAGCAGCTTAACCCCGGGAGCCTCTGGAAACACCATATATTTT. Encoded protein: CASSLTPGASGNTIYF.

The genes are TRBV10-1 and TRBJ2-1, with a weak D call TRBD2 (6 bases). Germline-derived CDR1 and CDR2 are WNHNN and SYGVQD (reference sequence). V dropped 2 bases and J dropped 8 bases, with 16 bases sitting between them. The CDR3 is made up of 15 amino acids. CDR3 region: CASSEPGTPVHEQFF. CDR3 DNA: TGCGCCAGCAGTGAGCCCGGGACTCCGGTCCATGAGCAGTTCTTC.

This clone was seen a single time. This chain joins TRBV4-3 and TRBJ2-3; TRBD2 agrees at 8 bases. CDR1 and CDR2 from the germline V gene are LGHNA and YSLEER. V was pared by 0 bases and J by 4 bases, with 6 bases of the junction left unmatched. The CDR3 extends over 16 amino acids. The CDR3 nucleotides read TGCGCCAGCAGCCAAGATAGGGCGGGAGGCTCAGATACGCAGTATTTT. Its protein product is CASSQDRAGGSDTQYF.

This clone came up a few times. The V gene is TRBV30, the J gene TRBJ1-3, with 8 bases identical to TRBD1. In germline, CDR1 is GTSNPN, CDR2 SVGIG (reference sequence). J lost 9 bases, V lost 3 bases, and 13 bases had no gene match. The CDR3 sequence is 15 residues long. The DNA of the CDR3 is TGTGCCTGGAGCCCACTCGGACAGGGAAGGAGCACCATATATTTT. It is translated as CAWSPLGQGRSTIYF.